This is a list of T cell receptor beta chains from one sample in a study of shared clonotypes between healthy human individuals. Sequencing was performed with immunoSEQ multiplex PCR; in TCRdb, only in-frame clones are kept and a portion is missing. The data show about 470,000 clones, with around 79% seen just once and about 13% held by the top ten. The sequenced sample was PBMCs. The receptor source for this set is a woman aged 40 to 50 in good health. Some clones in this sample may be carry-over from other donors' samples. Both conserved end residues are part of each CDR3. The D gene is left open where the match is weak. The listing skips clone size in some rows; elsewhere it reads once, few, many or a size class.

D gene: TRBD1
V gene: TRBV4-1
J gene: TRBJ2-3
clone size: -
CDR3 protein: CASSQPGTATTDTQYF
CDR3 DNA: TGCGCCAGCAGCCAACCTGGGACAGCGACCACAGATACGCAGTATTTT

D gene: -
V gene: TRBV4-2
J gene: TRBJ2-1
clone size: -
CDR3 protein: CASSHYTFVGTDTINEQFF
CDR3 DNA: TGTGCCAGCAGCCACTACACCTTTGTCGGAACGGATACAATTAATGAGCAGTTCTTC

D gene: TRBD1
V gene: TRBV27
J gene: TRBJ1-2
clone size: -
CDR3 protein: CASSLLGQGALPSGYTF
CDR3 DNA: TGTGCCAGCAGTTTGTTAGGACAGGGCGCCCTTCCCAGTGGCTACACCTTC

D gene: -
V gene: TRBV6-4
J gene: TRBJ1-2
clone size: -
CDR3 protein: CASSENRDRGYTF
CDR3 DNA: TGTGCCAGCAGTGAGAACAGGGATAGGGGCTACACCTTC

D gene: -
V gene: TRBV2
J gene: TRBJ1-1
clone size: -
CDR3 protein: CASTSWGENTEAFF
CDR3 DNA: TGTGCCAGCACTTCATGGGGCGAAAACACTGAAGCTTTCTTT

D gene: -
V gene: TRBV7-9
J gene: TRBJ1-2
clone size: -
CDR3 protein: CASSLDLLGAGGYTF
CDR3 DNA: TGTGCCAGCAGCTTGGACCTACTTGGAGCCGGTGGCTACACCTTC

D gene: TRBD2
V gene: TRBV7-9
J gene: TRBJ2-1
clone size: once
CDR3 protein: CASSPPSGRAWNEQFF
CDR3 DNA: TGTGCCAGCAGCCCCCCTAGCGGGAGGGCATGGAATGAGCAGTTCTTC

D gene: -
V gene: TRBV7-3
J gene: TRBJ2-7
clone size: -
CDR3 protein: CASSLTQGSYEQYF
CDR3 DNA: TGTGCCAGCAGCTTAACCCAGGGTTCCTACGAGCAGTACTTC

D gene: -
V gene: TRBV27
J gene: TRBJ2-2
clone size: -
CDR3 protein: CASRSGGRNTGELFF
CDR3 DNA: TGTGCCAGCAGATCCGGAGGGCGAAACACCGGGGAGCTGTTTTTT

D gene: -
V gene: TRBV11-2
J gene: TRBJ2-7
clone size: -
CDR3 protein: CASSPGYEQYF
CDR3 DNA: TGTGCCAGCAGCCCCGGCTACGAGCAGTACTTC

D gene: -
V gene: TRBV5-1
J gene: TRBJ2-3
clone size: -
CDR3 protein: CASSPPIRGGDTQYF
CDR3 DNA: TGCGCCAGCAGCCCCCCGATAAGGGGCGGAGATACGCAGTATTTT

D gene: -
V gene: TRBV28
J gene: TRBJ1-2
clone size: -
CDR3 protein: CASSSPTAYGYTF
CDR3 DNA: TGTGCCAGCAGTTCGCCGACAGCCTATGGCTACACCTTC

D gene: -
V gene: TRBV7-2
J gene: TRBJ1-5
clone size: -
CDR3 protein: CASSLDVSQPQHF
CDR3 DNA: TGTGCCAGCAGCTTAGATGTGAGTCAGCCCCAGCATTTT

D gene: -
V gene: TRBV29-1
J gene: TRBJ1-1
clone size: few
CDR3 protein: CSVSRGVNTEAFF
CDR3 DNA: TGCAGCGTTTCCCGGGGTGTGAACACTGAAGCTTTCTTT

D gene: TRBD2
V gene: TRBV7-9
J gene: TRBJ2-1
clone size: few
CDR3 protein: CASSLSGSENEQFF
CDR3 DNA: TGTGCCAGCAGCTTGAGCGGGAGTGAAAATGAGCAGTTCTTC

D gene: -
V gene: TRBV10-2
J gene: TRBJ1-1
clone size: few
CDR3 protein: CASRVNREKAFF
CDR3 DNA: TGCGCCAGCAGGGTTAACAGGGAGAAAGCTTTCTTT

D gene: TRBD1
V gene: TRBV7-9
J gene: TRBJ2-2
clone size: once
CDR3 protein: CASNRGTGELFF
CDR3 DNA: TGTGCCAGCAACAGGGGGACCGGGGAGCTGTTTTTT

D gene: -
V gene: TRBV23-1
J gene: TRBJ2-6
clone size: -
CDR3 protein: CASSQWWVWQGCKGAGANVLTF
CDR3 DNA: TGCGCCAGCAGTCAATGGTGGGTTTGGCAGGGGTGTAAGGGGGCTGGGGCCAACGTCCTGACTTTC

D gene: -
V gene: TRBV2
J gene: TRBJ2-3
clone size: -
CDR3 protein: CASQIRGTQYF
CDR3 DNA: TGTGCCAGCCAAATTAGAGGTACGCAGTATTTT

D gene: -
V gene: TRBV28
J gene: TRBJ1-5
clone size: -
CDR3 protein: CASSLKGTRRNNQPQHF
CDR3 DNA: TGTGCCAGCAGTTTAAAAGGGACACGCCGAAACAATCAGCCCCAGCATTTT

D gene: TRBD1
V gene: TRBV5-1
J gene: TRBJ2-3
clone size: -
CDR3 protein: CASNPGQEGTDTQYF
CDR3 DNA: TGCGCCAGCAACCCCGGACAGGAGGGCACAGATACGCAGTATTTT

D gene: TRBD2
V gene: TRBV7-8
J gene: TRBJ2-7
clone size: few
CDR3 protein: CASSLVASGHFSYEQYF
CDR3 DNA: TGTGCCAGCAGCTTAGTGGCTAGCGGGCATTTTTCCTACGAGCAGTACTTC

D gene: -
V gene: TRBV28
J gene: TRBJ1-1
clone size: few
CDR3 protein: CASSSPGDTEAFF
CDR3 DNA: TGTGCCAGCAGTTCCCCAGGGGACACTGAAGCTTTCTTT

D gene: TRBD2
V gene: TRBV5-1
J gene: TRBJ2-3
clone size: -
CDR3 protein: CASSQGLAESTDTQYF
CDR3 DNA: TGCGCCAGCAGCCAGGGACTAGCGGAAAGCACAGATACGCAGTATTTT

D gene: TRBD1
V gene: TRBV6-6
J gene: TRBJ2-7
clone size: -
CDR3 protein: CASRLQGVLYEQYF
CDR3 DNA: TGTGCCAGCAGGTTACAGGGGGTACTCTACGAGCAGTACTTC

D gene: -
V gene: TRBV15
J gene: TRBJ1-1
clone size: -
CDR3 protein: CASQGQLNTEAFF
CDR3 DNA: TGTGCCTCCCAAGGACAGCTGAACACTGAAGCTTTCTTT

D gene: TRBD1
V gene: TRBV6-5
J gene: TRBJ1-4
clone size: -
CDR3 protein: CASGLQGTEKLFF
CDR3 DNA: TGTGCCAGCGGTCTACAGGGGACTGAAAAACTGTTTTTT

D gene: -
V gene: TRBV9
J gene: TRBJ2-7
clone size: -
CDR3 protein: CASSQAESEQYF
CDR3 DNA: TGTGCCAGCAGCCAGGCGGAATCAGAGCAGTACTTC

D gene: TRBD2
V gene: TRBV6-5
J gene: TRBJ2-1
clone size: -
CDR3 protein: CASSYAGALDEQFF
CDR3 DNA: TGTGCCAGCAGTTACGCGGGAGCTCTGGATGAGCAGTTCTTC

D gene: TRBD1
V gene: TRBV7-7
J gene: TRBJ2-5
clone size: -
CDR3 protein: CASSPGTGGVETQYF
CDR3 DNA: TGTGCTAGCAGCCCGGGGACAGGGGGCGTGGAGACCCAGTACTTC

D gene: TRBD2
V gene: TRBV7-3
J gene: TRBJ2-7
clone size: once
CDR3 protein: CASSPGLAGVDEQYF
CDR3 DNA: TGTGCCAGCAGCCCCGGACTAGCGGGAGTAGACGAGCAGTACTTC

D gene: -
V gene: TRBV4-3
J gene: TRBJ2-7
clone size: -
CDR3 protein: CASSQSALPRVYEQYF
CDR3 DNA: TGCGCCAGCAGCCAATCCGCCCTGCCTAGGGTCTACGAGCAGTACTTC

D gene: -
V gene: TRBV5-5
J gene: TRBJ2-1
clone size: -
CDR3 protein: CASSFRDLPEGEQFF
CDR3 DNA: TGTGCCAGCAGTTTTAGGGATTTACCGGAGGGGGAGCAGTTCTTC

D gene: -
V gene: TRBV7-2
J gene: TRBJ2-2
clone size: -
CDR3 protein: CASSLGLPWAGELFF
CDR3 DNA: TGTGCCAGCAGCTTGGGACTCCCATGGGCCGGGGAGCTGTTTTTT

D gene: TRBD1
V gene: TRBV5-1
J gene: TRBJ2-7
clone size: -
CDR3 protein: CASSLVGTGYEQYF
CDR3 DNA: TGCGCCAGCAGCTTGGTGGGGACAGGCTACGAGCAGTACTTC

D gene: -
V gene: TRBV2
J gene: TRBJ2-7
clone size: -
CDR3 protein: CASTTPRSYEQYF
CDR3 DNA: TGTGCCAGCACGACACCAAGGTCCTACGAGCAGTACTTC

D gene: TRBD2
V gene: TRBV18
J gene: TRBJ2-2
clone size: -
CDR3 protein: CASSPPALAVGTGELFF
CDR3 DNA: TGTGCCAGCTCACCACCTGCACTAGCGGTCGGCACCGGGGAGCTGTTTTTT

D gene: -
V gene: TRBV6-1
J gene: TRBJ2-7
clone size: many
CDR3 protein: CASSPSEAYEQYF
CDR3 DNA: TGTGCCAGCAGTCCTAGCGAGGCCTACGAGCAGTACTTC

D gene: -
V gene: TRBV7-2
J gene: TRBJ2-3
clone size: -
CDR3 protein: CASSFGLWADTQYF
CDR3 DNA: TGTGCCAGCAGCTTTGGTTTGTGGGCGGATACGCAGTATTTT

D gene: TRBD2
V gene: TRBV7-2
J gene: TRBJ2-1
clone size: -
CDR3 protein: CASSRGGAVGSYNEQFF
CDR3 DNA: TGTGCCAGCAGCCGCGGGGGGGCCGTGGGCTCCTACAATGAGCAGTTCTTC

D gene: -
V gene: TRBV18
J gene: TRBJ1-1
clone size: -
CDR3 protein: CASSPGTEAFF
CDR3 DNA: TGTGCCAGCTCACCAGGGACTGAAGCTTTCTTT

D gene: TRBD2
V gene: TRBV2
J gene: TRBJ2-7
clone size: -
CDR3 protein: CASSEGGLAGAEQYF
CDR3 DNA: TGTGCCAGCAGTGAAGGGGGACTGGCGGGAGCGGAGCAGTACTTC

D gene: -
V gene: TRBV27
J gene: TRBJ1-2
clone size: -
CDR3 protein: CASSFLGQGSYGYTF
CDR3 DNA: TGTGCCAGCAGTTTCCTCGGGCAGGGGTCCTATGGCTACACCTTC

D gene: -
V gene: TRBV7-9
J gene: TRBJ2-7
clone size: once
CDR3 protein: CASSLQGSSYEQYF
CDR3 DNA: TGTGCCAGCAGCCTACAGGGATCATCCTACGAGCAGTACTTC

D gene: -
V gene: TRBV6-6
J gene: TRBJ2-7
clone size: -
CDR3 protein: CASSNDREVAEQYF
CDR3 DNA: TGTGCCAGCAGCAACGACAGGGAGGTCGCCGAGCAGTACTTC

D gene: -
V gene: TRBV2
J gene: TRBJ2-3
clone size: -
CDR3 protein: CASGTIYTQYF
CDR3 DNA: TGTGCCAGCGGTACAATATATACGCAGTATTTT

D gene: -
V gene: TRBV30
J gene: TRBJ2-3
clone size: -
CDR3 protein: CAWTPGISTDTQYF
CDR3 DNA: TGTGCCTGGACCCCCGGGATTAGCACAGATACGCAGTATTTT

D gene: -
V gene: TRBV4-3
J gene: TRBJ2-5
clone size: -
CDR3 protein: CASSQLQETQYF
CDR3 DNA: TGCGCCAGCAGCCAACTACAAGAGACCCAGTACTTC

D gene: -
V gene: TRBV7-9
J gene: TRBJ2-1
clone size: -
CDR3 protein: CASSLGRGGREQFF
CDR3 DNA: TGTGCCAGCAGCTTAGGACGAGGAGGAAGGGAGCAGTTCTTC

D gene: -
V gene: TRBV6-5
J gene: TRBJ2-6
clone size: -
CDR3 protein: CASRPNGSGANVLTF
CDR3 DNA: TGTGCCAGCAGGCCAAATGGGTCTGGGGCCAACGTCCTGACTTTC

D gene: TRBD1
V gene: TRBV27
J gene: TRBJ2-7
clone size: many
CDR3 protein: CASRGNRGFDEQYF
CDR3 DNA: TGTGCCAGCCGGGGGAACAGGGGGTTCGACGAGCAGTACTTC

D gene: TRBD2
V gene: TRBV7-6
J gene: TRBJ2-1
clone size: few
CDR3 protein: CASSLAPSGAYNEQFF
CDR3 DNA: TGTGCCAGCAGCTTAGCGCCTAGCGGGGCCTACAATGAGCAGTTCTTC